A single sample gave rise to the 8 T cell receptor beta chains below, sequenced in a study of OX40 agonist ivuxolimab in advanced cancers. Assay used: immunoSEQ multiplex PCR; TCRdb lists only in-frame clones, some missing. This table holds about 22,000 clones, approximately 80% found once. The sample consisted of CD4+ or CD8+ T cells sorted from blood, taken in a trial of the OX40 agonist ivuxolimab. The source is an adult with an advanced solid tumor such as melanoma, head and neck, liver or kidney cancer.

The rearrangement uses TRBV5-6 and TRBJ1-2, with D possibly being TRBD1 (6 bases). Germline V gene sequence: CDR1 SGHDT, CDR2 YYEEEE. V lost 1 base and J lost 2, with 18 bases in between. The CDR3 has 17 residues. The CDR3 sequence: CASSLLGGGPRNYGYTF. Written as DNA, the CDR3 is TGTGCCAGCAGCTTGTTGGGAGGGGGGCCCCGAAACTATGGCTACACCTTC.

This clone was detected only once. At one of its ends the junction is not consistent with the germline gene, which may arise from a read error. V gene TRBV7-2 combines with J gene TRBJ1-2; D might be TRBD1 (5 bases). The CDR3 has 16 residues. Germline values: CDR1 SGHTA, CDR2 FQGNSA. For the CDR3, the DNA is TGCGCCAGCAGCCAAGATCGACAGCATGATCCCTATGGCTACACCTTC. It codes for CASSQDRQHDPYGYTF.

CDR3 residues: CATRTGSSYEQYF. The CDR3 DNA reads TGTGCCACCAGGACAGGTAGCTCCTACGAGCAGTACTTC. The chain links TRBV6-1 to TRBJ2-5; 7 bases agree with TRBD1. Matching the DNA end better, TRBJ2-7 makes the J call doubtful. Germline V lookup: CDR1 MNHNS, CDR2 SASEGT. The CDR3 has 13 residues.

The chain combines TRBV14 with TRBJ2-7; tentatively, D is TRBD1 (6 bases). Trimming removed 1 base at V and 5 bases at J, with 15 bases between. The CDR3 runs to 15 residues. From germline, CDR1 is SGHDN and CDR2 FVKESK. CDR3 in DNA: TGTGCCAGCAGCCAAGCCGGGTTTGGGGGCAACGAGCAGTACTTC. This gives the protein CASSQAGFGGNEQYF.

J is TRBJ1-4 and V is TRBV7-8; 7 bases agree with TRBD1. V trimming: 3 bases; J trimming: 3 bases; junction bases outside the gene matches: 7. This CDR3 has 16 residues. Per germline, CDR1 SGHVS and CDR2 FQNEAQ. Here the CDR3 reads CASSFEGARANEKLFF. The CDR3 DNA reads TGTGCCAGCAGCTTCGAGGGGGCGCGGGCTAATGAAAAACTGTTTTTT.

V is TRBV11-2 and J is TRBJ2-5; no firm D call. This CDR3 comprises 13 residues. Trimming took 5 bases from V and 4 from J, leaving 11 bases between them. The germline V gene has CDR1 SGHAT and CDR2 FQNNGV. The CDR3 sequence is CASSLSTGETQYF. The CDR3, as DNA: TGTGCCAGCAGCCTTTCGACGGGAGAGACCCAGTACTTC.

In this sample, this clone turned up a few times. Additional DNA sequences in this sample encode the identical CDR3. The J gene is TRBJ1-1, the V gene TRBV29-1; no definite D call. With 0 bases removed from V and 11 bases from J, the gap between germline ends came to 19 bases. The germline gives CDR1 SQVTM, CDR2 ANQGSEA. The CDR3 spans 14 residues. CDR3 coding DNA: TGCAGCGTTGAAGAGGGGTGGGTGAGCTCGGGGGCTTTCTTT. Protein: CSVEEGWVSSGAFF.

The rearrangement links TRBV27 to TRBJ2-3, with D tentatively TRBD1 or TRBD2 (5 bases each). Between the trimmed V and J ends, which lost 3 bases and 2 bases, there was a span of 9 bases. The CDR3 spans 14 residues. CDR1 and CDR2 from the germline V gene are MNHEY and SMNVEV (reference sequence). CDR3 bases: TGTGCCAGCAGTTTTACTGGGACCACAGATACGCAGTATTTT. The encoded protein is CASSFTGTTDTQYF.